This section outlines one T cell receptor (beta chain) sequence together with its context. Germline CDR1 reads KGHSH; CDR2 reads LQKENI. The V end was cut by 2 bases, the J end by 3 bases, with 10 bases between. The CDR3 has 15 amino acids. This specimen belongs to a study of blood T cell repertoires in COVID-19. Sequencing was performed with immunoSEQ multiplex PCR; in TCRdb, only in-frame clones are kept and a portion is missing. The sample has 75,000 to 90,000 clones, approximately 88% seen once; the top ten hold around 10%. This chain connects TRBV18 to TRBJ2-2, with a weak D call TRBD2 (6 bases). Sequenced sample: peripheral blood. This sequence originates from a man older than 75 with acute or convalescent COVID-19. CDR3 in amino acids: CASSPIGTYTGELFF. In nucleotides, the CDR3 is TGTGCCAGCTCACCAATAGGGACTTACACCGGGGAGCTGTTTTTT.